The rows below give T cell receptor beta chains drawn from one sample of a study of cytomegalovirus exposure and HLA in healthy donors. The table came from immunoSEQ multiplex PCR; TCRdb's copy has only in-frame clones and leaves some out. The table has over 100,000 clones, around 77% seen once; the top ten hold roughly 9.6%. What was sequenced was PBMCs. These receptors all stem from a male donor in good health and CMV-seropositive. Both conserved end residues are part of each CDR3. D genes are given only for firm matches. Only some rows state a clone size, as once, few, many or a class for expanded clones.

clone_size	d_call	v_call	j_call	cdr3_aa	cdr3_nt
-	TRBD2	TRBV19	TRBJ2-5	CATTSGQETQYF	TGTGCCACTACTAGCGGCCAAGAGACCCAGTACTTC
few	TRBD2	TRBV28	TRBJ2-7	CASSLLAGVRAEQYF	TGTGCCAGCAGTTTGCTAGCGGGAGTTCGCGCCGAGCAGTACTTC
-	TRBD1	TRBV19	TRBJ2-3	CASTPEGASTDTQYF	TGTGCCAGTACCCCCGAGGGGGCGTCCACAGATACGCAGTATTTT
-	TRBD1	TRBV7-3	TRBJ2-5	CASSLGQGRIETQYF	TGTGCCAGTTCCCTAGGACAGGGAAGGATAGAGACCCAGTACTTC
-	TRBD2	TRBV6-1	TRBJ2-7	CASSGGKVGGRNEQYF	TGTGCCAGCAGTGGAGGGAAAGTCGGCGGGAGAAACGAGCAGTACTTC
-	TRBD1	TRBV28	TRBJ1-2	CASSLWGQVYGYTF	TGTGCCAGCAGTTTATGGGGACAGGTTTATGGCTACACCTTC
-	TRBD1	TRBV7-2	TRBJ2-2	CASMRGRNTGELFF	TGTGCCAGCATGAGGGGGCGGAACACCGGGGAGCTGTTTTTT
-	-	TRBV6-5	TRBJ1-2	CASSLRRRTGYGYTF	TGTGCCAGCAGTTTACGAAGGAGAACGGGGTATGGCTACACCTTC
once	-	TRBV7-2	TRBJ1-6	CASSLRTSADSPLHF	TGTGCCAGCAGCTTACGGACATCCGCTGATTCACCCCTCCACTTT
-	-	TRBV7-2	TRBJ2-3	CASSLQSGTSTDTQYF	TGTGCCAGCAGCTTACAAAGCGGAACTAGCACAGATACGCAGTATTTT
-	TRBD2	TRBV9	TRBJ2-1	CASSVVGGLAGGSGNEQFF	TGTGCCAGCAGCGTAGTAGGTGGACTAGCGGGAGGGTCGGGCAATGAGCAGTTCTTC
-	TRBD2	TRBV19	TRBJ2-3	CASSIRGGTDTQYF	TGTGCCAGTAGTATTCGGGGGGGCACAGATACGCAGTATTTT
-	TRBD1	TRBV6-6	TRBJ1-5	CASSLTGTPQPQHF	TGTGCCAGCAGTTTGACAGGGACCCCTCAGCCCCAGCATTTT
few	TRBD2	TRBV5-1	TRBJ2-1	CASSLELAGYNEQFF	TGCGCCAGCAGCTTGGAACTAGCGGGCTACAATGAGCAGTTCTTC
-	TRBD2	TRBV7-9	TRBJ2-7	CASSLPGGYEQYF	TGTGCCAGCAGCCTTCCGGGGGGCTACGAGCAGTACTTC
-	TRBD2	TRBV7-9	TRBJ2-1	CASSLGGRGNEQFF	TGTGCCAGCAGCTTGGGCGGGAGAGGCAATGAGCAGTTCTTC
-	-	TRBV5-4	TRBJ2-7	CASSLTQASEQYF	TGTGCCAGCAGCTTGACCCAGGCAAGCGAGCAGTACTTC
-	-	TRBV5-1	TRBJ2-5	CASSLGSTGTRETQYF	TGCGCCAGCAGCCTTGGGAGCACCGGGACTCGGGAGACCCAGTACTTC
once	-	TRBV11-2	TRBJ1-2	CASSLASYGYTF	TGTGCCAGCAGCTTAGCCAGCTATGGCTACACCTTC
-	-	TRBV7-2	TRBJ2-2	CASSFAVNTGELFF	TGTGCCAGCAGCTTCGCAGTCAACACCGGGGAGCTGTTTTTT
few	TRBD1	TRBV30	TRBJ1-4	CAWSVGGPTGPNEKLFF	TGTGCCTGGAGTGTAGGGGGCCCAACAGGACCTAATGAAAAACTGTTTTTT
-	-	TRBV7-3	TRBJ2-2	CASSPTGTLTGELFF	TGTGCCAGCAGCCCAACCGGGACTCTGACCGGGGAGCTGTTTTTT
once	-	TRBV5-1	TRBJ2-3	CASSLGEGTDTQYF	TGCGCCAGCAGCTTGGGAGAGGGCACAGATACGCAGTATTTT
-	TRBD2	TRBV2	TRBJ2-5	CASSAGLAGGVETQYF	TGTGCCAGCAGTGCGGGACTAGCGGGAGGGGTAGAGACCCAGTACTTC
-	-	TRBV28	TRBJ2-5	CASSLIPTLETQYF	TGTGCCAGCAGTTTAATCCCCACTCTGGAGACCCAGTACTTC
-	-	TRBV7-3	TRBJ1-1	CASSATVNTEAFF	TGTGCCAGCAGCGCTACGGTGAACACTGAAGCTTTCTTT
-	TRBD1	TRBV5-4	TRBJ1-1	CASSLSVRSYGTASEAFF	TGTGCCAGCAGCTTGTCCGTACGGTCATACGGGACAGCCTCTGAAGCTTTCTTT